This T cell receptor (beta chain) was observed in a study of blood T cell repertoires in COVID-19. Clones were sequenced by immunoSEQ multiplex PCR, and TCRdb holds only the in-frame ones, with some missing. The table includes a few hundred thousand clones, about 93% detected once. As to this clone: This sample includes further DNA sequences coding for the same CDR3.

V shed 5 bases and J 4 bases; nucleotides not matched to a gene: 1. CDR3 length equals 12 residues. Germline loops: CDR1 MDHEN, CDR2 SYDVKM. The chain uses TRBV28 and TRBJ1-2; 7 positions agree with TRBD1. This TCR was sampled from a woman in her twenties or thirties with COVID-19, enrolled during active disease. Material: peripheral blood. The CDR3 coding sequence is TGTGCCAGCAGTCGACAGGGCTATGGCTACACCTTC. It specifies CASSRQGYGYTF.